The 32 T cell receptor beta chains presented below share a single source sample, sequenced in a study of beta chain features in type 1 diabetes. Isolated RNA was reverse transcribed in full, so expressed TCRB transcripts were sequenced. The method was immunoSEQ multiplex PCR; TCRdb's version includes in-frame clones alone and lacks a portion of them. Found here are hundreds of thousands of clones, 15% to 20% of them singletons; the top ten hold about 0.025%. The specimen sequenced was naive CD4+ T cells from blood. The receptors were gathered from a woman under 30 in good health.

V gene TRBV9 combines with J gene TRBJ2-5; D might be TRBD1 (6 bases). This CDR3 has 14 residues. V shed 2 bases and J shed 2 bases, with 10 bases lying between them. Germline assignment: CDR1 SGDLS and CDR2 YYNGEE. The CDR3 nucleotides read TGTGCCAGCAGCGTCCGAGGGGGTCAAGAGACCCAGTACTTC. Its protein is CASSVRGGQETQYF.

This clone has just a few counts. The rearrangement joins TRBV7-9 to TRBJ2-7, with D uncertain. V was shortened by 1 base and J by 2 bases, with 9 bases between the two germline ends. Germline V gene data show CDR1 as SEHNR and CDR2 as FQNEAQ (reference sequence). The CDR3 sequence is 14 residues long. The chain's CDR3 is CASSLVDGTYEQYF. Here the CDR3 DNA reads TGTGCCAGCAGCTTAGTAGACGGAACCTACGAGCAGTACTTC.

This CDR3 is CASSLVGRGTGELFF. In nucleotides, the CDR3 is TGCGCCAGCAGCTTGGTCGGGAGAGGAACCGGGGAGCTGTTTTTT. V is TRBV5-1 and J is TRBJ2-2; possible D gene TRBD2, 6 bases. CDR1 and CDR2 from the germline V gene are SGHRS and YFSETQ. The V and J ends lost 0 bases and 5 bases respectively, with 11 bases between them. This CDR3 has 15 residues. The full variable domain, its missing parts supplied by reference TRBV5-1 and TRBJ2-2, is KAGVTQTPRYLIKTRGQQVTLSCSPISGHRSVSWYQQTPGQGLQFLFEYFSETQRNKGNFPGRFSGRQFSNSRSEMNVSTLELGDSALYLCASSLVGRGTGELFFGEGSRLTVL.

The CDR3 DNA follows: TGCGCCAGCAGCTTGGGGGCCCAGGCGGGAAGCACCGGGGAGCTGTTTTTT. It translates to CASSLGAQAGSTGELFF. The chain employs TRBV5-1 and TRBJ2-2, with D possibly matching TRBD2 (6 bases). The CDR3 spans 17 residues. Germline CDR1 SGHRS, CDR2 YFSETQ. The V end lost 0 bases, the J end lost 4 bases, and 16 bases lay between the germline ends.

V is TRBV4-2 and J is TRBJ2-1; D uncertain. Germline lookup yields CDR1 LGHNA and CDR2 YNFKEQ. V lost 0 bases and J lost 6, with 9 bases in between. This CDR3 region has 14 residues. In nucleotides, the CDR3 is TGTGCCAGCAGCCAAGATTACATGGGCAATGAGCAGTTCTTC. As protein: CASSQDYMGNEQFF.

The genes are TRBV6-6 and TRBJ1-1, with TRBD1 matching over 8 bases. V was clipped by 2 bases and J by 0 bases; unmatched bases: 5. Germline V gene lookup returns CDR1 MNHNY and CDR2 SVGAGI (reference sequence). The CDR3 is made up of 16 amino acids. The DNA of the CDR3 is TGTGCCAGCAGTTACCTTGGACAGGGAATGAACACTGAAGCTTTCTTT. Translating it yields CASSYLGQGMNTEAFF.

This clone was seen a few times. The V and J genes are TRBV28 and TRBJ2-5; 7 bases match TRBD1. Germline V gives CDR1 MDHEN, CDR2 SYDVKM. The junction had 7 bases not matched to a gene; V was cut back by 6 bases and J by 3 bases. This CDR3 is built from 14 residues. The CDR3 nucleotides read TGTGCCAGCAGCGTGGGACAGTGGAAAGAGACCCAGTACTTC. Residues: CASSVGQWKETQYF.

This clone was counted between two and nine times. The chain recombines TRBV9 with TRBJ2-3; either TRBD1 or TRBD2 may supply D (6 bases each). Germline V CDR1 and CDR2: SGDLS, YYNGEE. The CDR3 is 14 amino acids. Trimming left V 1 base short and J 8 bases short, with 14 bases between. The CDR3 bases are TGTGCCAGCAGCGTAAGGGGGGATCGGGGTACGCAGTATTTT. Protein: CASSVRGDRGTQYF.

This clone appeared a few times. The V call is TRBV11-2, the J call TRBJ2-5, with unresolved D. The better agreement between TRBJ2-7 and the DNA end casts doubt on the J call. The V gene's germline CDR1 is SGHAT and CDR2 FQNNGV. The length of the CDR3 is 11 residues. Here the CDR3 DNA reads TGTGCCAGCAGCTCATCCCCCGAGCAGTACTTC. It translates to CASSSSPEQYF.

The chain combines TRBV28 with TRBJ2-5; D uncertain. V dropped 8 bases and J dropped 4 bases, with 14 bases sitting between them. This CDR3 has 13 residues. Germline CDR1 is MDHEN and CDR2 is SYDVKM. In DNA, the CDR3 is TGTGCCAGCCAGACGGGTCAGCGAGAGACCCAGTACTTC. Translating it yields CASQTGQRETQYF.

For this clone: One end of the junction varies from germline; a read error may be responsible. This chain connects TRBV7-3 to TRBJ2-3; 12 bases align to TRBD2. Per germline, CDR1 SGHTA and CDR2 FQGTGA. The CDR3 extends over 15 amino acids. The CDR3 region is CATSASGRGADTQYF. The CDR3 DNA sequence: TGTGCCACCAGCGCTAGCGGGAGGGGTGCAGATACGCAGTATTTT.

The chain has TRBV29-1 and TRBJ2-7; 7 positions agree with TRBD2. Germline lookup yields CDR1 SQVTM and CDR2 ANQGSEA. This CDR3 is built from 11 residues. V shed 7 bases and J 9 bases; nucleotides not matched to a gene: 9. The CDR3 nucleotides read TGCAGCGCTGTGGCGGGAGCAGGGCAGTACTTC. The encoded protein is CSAVAGAGQYF.

The chain recombines TRBV18 with TRBJ2-2; TRBD2 might be the D (5 bases). The germline CDR1 and CDR2 sequences are KGHSH and LQKENI. The V end lost 3 bases, the J end lost 2 bases, and 16 bases lay between the germline ends. This CDR3 is 17 amino acids long. The CDR3 spells CASSPPSPGKNTGELFF. The CDR3 bases are TGTGCCAGCTCACCTCCCAGCCCGGGAAAAAACACCGGGGAGCTGTTTTTT. Combining the CDR3 with reference TRBV18 and TRBJ2-2 gives the whole variable domain NAGVMQNPRHLVRRRGQEARLRCSPMKGHSHVYWYRQLPEEGLKFMVYLQKENIIDESGMPKERFSAEFPKEGPSILRIQQVVRGDSAAYFCASSPPSPGKNTGELFFGEGSRLTVL.

As concerns this clone: The same CDR3 arises from other DNA sequences in this sample as well. This chain connects TRBV28 to TRBJ2-1; the match to TRBD1 covers 9 bases. Germline trimming cut 4 bases from V and 8 bases from J; bases unmatched to any gene: 3. The CDR3 length is 13 residues. From germline, CDR1 is MDHEN and CDR2 SYDVKM. The CDR3 region is CASSSGQGYEQFF. The CDR3 DNA reads TGTGCCAGCAGTTCCGGACAGGGGTATGAGCAGTTCTTC.

This clone was observed a few times. The gene calls are TRBV29-1 and TRBJ2-1, with 8 nucleotides matching TRBD1. The ends lost 4 bases at V and 0 bases at J; junction bases unmatched: 11. CDR3 size: 17 residues. Germline V gene sequence: CDR1 SQVTM, CDR2 ANQGSEA. The CDR3 protein is CSVVDGQGTSSYNEQFF. In DNA, the CDR3 is TGCAGCGTTGTGGACGGACAGGGTACAAGCTCCTACAATGAGCAGTTCTTC.

The sample holds a few counts of this clone. This chain uses TRBV15 with TRBJ2-5, with 10 bases matching TRBD2. Trimming cost V 0 bases and J 5 bases; bases outside gene matches: 3. CDR1 is LNHNV and CDR2 is YYDKDF in the germline V gene (reference sequence). This CDR3 is 15 amino acids long. The CDR3: CATSRDPSGSETQYF. In DNA form, the CDR3 reads TGTGCCACCAGCAGAGATCCTAGCGGGAGCGAGACCCAGTACTTC.

This sequence joins TRBV10-3 and TRBJ1-2; no firm D call. The ends were cut back, 10 bases at V and 4 bases at J, with 16 bases in the middle. Germline V gene data show CDR1 as ENHRY and CDR2 as SYGVKD. The length of the CDR3 is 13 residues. The CDR3 coding sequence is TGTGCCACCACCCGGCGAGACCTCTATGGCTACACCTTC. Translated: CATTRRDLYGYTF.

The chain employs TRBV29-1 and TRBJ1-2; D is uncertain. This CDR3 comprises 12 residues. The germline V and J ends were trimmed by 7 bases and 2 bases, with 11 bases remaining between them. Germline CDR1 SQVTM, CDR2 ANQGSEA. The CDR3 is CSALDPNYGYTF. Written as DNA, the CDR3 is TGCAGCGCTCTGGACCCAAACTATGGCTACACCTTC.

There are a few counts of this clone. The chain is built from TRBV7-2 and TRBJ2-2; a possible D gene is TRBD1 (5 bases). V lost 2 bases and J 5 bases, leaving 12 bases between the germline ends. From germline, CDR1 is SGHTA and CDR2 FQGNSA. The CDR3 totals 15 residues. The CDR3 bases are TGTGCCAGCAGCTTAAATCTAGGGGCTACCGGGGAGCTGTTTTTT. Its translation: CASSLNLGATGELFF.

The V and J genes are TRBV7-9 and TRBJ2-5, with TRBD2 as a possible D gene (7 bases). The V gene's germline CDR1 is SEHNR and CDR2 FQNEAQ (reference sequence). V dropped 4 bases and J dropped 2 bases, with 20 bases sitting between them. The CDR3 is 17 amino acids. The CDR3 coding sequence is TGTGCCAGCAGCTCAGGACAGACCGGGACTAATCAAGAGACCCAGTACTTC. The encoded protein is CASSSGQTGTNQETQYF.

This clone came up a few times. The rearrangement links TRBV5-1 to TRBJ1-2, with 11 bases that match TRBD1. The germline V gene encodes CDR1 SGHRS and CDR2 YFSETQ. The V segment lost 4 bases and the J segment 8 bases; nucleotides outside the gene matches: 16. The CDR3 contains 17 residues. The CDR3 nucleotides are TGCGCCAGCAGCGCCGTCGGACAGGGGGCGGACCGACGAGGCTACACCTTC. Translation: CASSAVGQGADRRGYTF.

The J gene is TRBJ2-2, the V gene TRBV7-2; D gene uncertain. The CDR3 contains 14 residues. Per germline, CDR1 SGHTA and CDR2 FQGNSA. Trimming stripped 4 bases from V and 3 bases from J, with 9 bases between. CDR3 bases: TGTGCCAGCAGCTCGGGCCAATACACCGGGGAGCTGTTTTTT. Its translation: CASSSGQYTGELFF.

This clone was recorded a few times. This chain uses TRBV18 with TRBJ2-1; TRBD2 matches 14 bases. The CDR3 runs 16 residues. V shed 8 bases, J shed 3 bases, and the junction held 6 bases outside the gene matches. Germline V lookup: CDR1 KGHSH, CDR2 LQKENI. The CDR3 sequence: CASTGTSGSNYNEQFF. Here the CDR3 DNA reads TGTGCCAGCACTGGGACTAGCGGGAGTAACTACAATGAGCAGTTCTTC.

The chain combines TRBV7-9 with TRBJ1-1, with TRBD1 identical over 9 bases. The CDR3 consists of 16 residues. Germline lookup yields CDR1 SEHNR and CDR2 FQNEAQ (reference sequence). J was trimmed by 5 bases and V by 6 bases; bases with no gene match: 13. Here the CDR3 reads CASSHPPGQGNTEAFF. CDR3 in DNA: TGTGCCAGCAGTCACCCCCCGGGACAGGGAAATACTGAAGCTTTCTTT.

In its sample, this clone was seen a few times. The junction departs from the called germline gene at one end, perhaps through a read error. The V call is TRBV28, the J call TRBJ2-7; 9 bases fit TRBD1. This CDR3 is 11 amino acids long. Per the germline V gene, CDR1 is MDHEN and CDR2 is SYDVKM. The CDR3 nucleotides are TGTGCCAGCCGGGACAGGGACGAGCGGTACTTC. This encodes CASRDRDERYF.

This clone was counted only a few times. This rearrangement joins TRBV28 to TRBJ1-5; D might be TRBD1 (5 bases). V was pared by 7 bases and J by 0 bases, with 13 bases between. CDR3 length: 15 residues. CDR1 MDHEN and CDR2 SYDVKM come from the germline V gene. The CDR3: CASKGWVVSNQPQHF. In DNA form, the CDR3 reads TGTGCCAGCAAGGGGTGGGTTGTTAGCAATCAGCCCCAGCATTTT.

The J gene is TRBJ2-5, the V gene TRBV21-1; the table calls TRBD2, which could not be checked here. TRBV21-1 is an annotated pseudogene. CDR3 length equals 13 residues. The DNA for the CDR3 is TGTGCCGGACGAGCGGAAACGGCGGAGACCCAGTACTTC. Its translation: CAGRAETAETQYF.

This clone was detected only once. The chain links TRBV11-3 to TRBJ1-1, with D hard to call. Germline CDR1 and CDR2: SGHNT and YENEEA. This CDR3 region has 13 residues. V was pared by 0 bases and J by 5 bases, with 7 bases between. CDR3 sequence: CASSLDQWTEAFF. The CDR3 DNA follows: TGTGCCAGCAGCTTAGATCAGTGGACTGAAGCTTTCTTT.

This clone has a handful of counts. The chain has TRBV18 and TRBJ2-1, with TRBD2 identical over 12 bases. The CDR3 is made up of 16 amino acids. Germline assignment: CDR1 KGHSH and CDR2 LQKENI. V lost 3 bases, J lost 5 bases, and 5 bases stayed unmatched. CDR3 region: CASSPPGLAGHNEQFF. The CDR3 DNA is TGTGCCAGCTCACCCCCGGGACTAGCGGGTCACAATGAGCAGTTCTTC.

The chain joins TRBV5-4 to TRBJ2-5; 8 bases line up with TRBD1. There are 14 residues in the CDR3. The V gene end was trimmed by 4 bases and the J gene end by 4 bases; junction bases not matched to a gene: 6. CDR1 and CDR2 from the germline V gene are SGHNT and YYREEE (reference sequence). CDR3 sequence: CASSPETGAETQYF. The CDR3 DNA reads TGTGCCAGCAGCCCCGAGACAGGGGCAGAGACCCAGTACTTC.

There are a few counts of this clone. The V gene is TRBV29-1, the J gene TRBJ1-4; TRBD1 might be the D (6 bases). Germline CDR1 reads SQVTM; CDR2 reads ANQGSEA. Trimming shortened V by 8 bases and J by 0 bases, and 13 bases separated the two germline ends. The CDR3 consists of 14 residues. DNA of the CDR3: TGCAGCTTTAGGACAGCCGCAACTAATGAAAAACTGTTTTTT. Its translation: CSFRTAATNEKLFF.

As for this clone: Additional DNA sequences in this sample encode the identical CDR3. The chain is built from TRBV28 and TRBJ2-2; the D gene is possibly TRBD1 (6 bases). CDR1 MDHEN and CDR2 SYDVKM come from the germline V gene. The CDR3 runs 15 residues. V was shortened by 4 bases and J by 2 bases, with 11 bases between the two germline ends. The CDR3 protein is CASSSTGLNTGELFF. CDR3 DNA sequence: TGTGCCAGCAGTTCAACAGGGTTAAACACCGGGGAGCTGTTTTTT.